The 5 T cell receptor beta chains given below trace back to one sample, sequenced in a study of response to subunit inactivated influenza vaccine. In TCRdb, the RT-PCR reads were re-called with MiXCR into one record per CDR3 protein. The sample contains roughly 500,000 distinct CDR3 sequences, around 25% of which appear only once. The sample consisted of CD4+ T cells sorted from PBMCs, taken about 5 days after vaccination. Receptors were obtained from a man between 45 and 60 years old who received an inactivated influenza vaccine.

This chain links TRBV5-1 with TRBJ2-7; no clear D gene. Trimming removed 0 bases from V and 4 bases from J, with 8 bases in between. CDR3 length: 13 amino acids. Germline V lookup: CDR1 SGHRS, CDR2 YFSETQ. As DNA, the CDR3 is TGCGCCAGCAGCTTGGATCAGTATTACGAGCAGTACTTC. Its protein product is CASSLDQYYEQYF.

The J gene is TRBJ1-6, the V gene TRBV5-5; D not resolved. This CDR3 contains 17 residues. Trimming cost V 1 base and J 7 bases, with 18 bases left between them. Germline values: CDR1 SGHKS, CDR2 YYEKEE (reference sequence). The CDR3 spells CASSLRLEVLDNSPLHF. Here the CDR3 DNA reads TGTGCCAGCAGCTTGCGGCTTGAGGTTTTGGACAATTCACCCCTCCACTTT.

The chain joins TRBV4-2 to TRBJ2-1; TRBD2 matches 14 bases. CDR3 length: 19 amino acids. From germline, CDR1 is LGHNA and CDR2 YNFKEQ. V dropped 4 bases and J dropped 0; count of bases not matched to a gene: 8. CDR3 nucleotides: TGTGCCAGCAGCCCAACGACTAGCGGGGGGGCAAGCTCCTACAATGAGCAGTTCTTC. It encodes CASSPTTSGGASSYNEQFF.

This clonotype has a handful of counts. The genes are TRBV6-5 and TRBJ2-2, with no clear D. Germline values: CDR1 MNHEY, CDR2 SVGAGI. Trimming removed 4 bases at V and 4 bases at J, with 13 bases between. The CDR3 is made up of 15 amino acids. Here the CDR3 reads CASSFRTGLTGELFF. As DNA, the CDR3 is TGTGCCAGCAGTTTTCGGACGGGCCTCACCGGGGAGCTGTTTTTT.

This CDR3 is CSAVRDRGPYEQYF. In DNA form, the CDR3 reads TGCAGCGCCGTCCGGGACAGGGGGCCCTACGAGCAGTACTTC. This chain connects TRBV29-1 to TRBJ2-7, with TRBD1 matching 12 bases. CDR3 length equals 14 residues. CDR1 SQVTM and CDR2 ANQGSEA come from the germline V gene. V was clipped by 7 bases and J by 2 bases; unmatched bases: 6.